The source of this T cell receptor (beta chain) is a study of cytomegalovirus exposure and HLA in healthy donors. Study-level information: Researchers found that approximately 80% of fewer than 450 genotyped donors fell within the Caucasian-associated ancestry cluster.

Comment on this clone: Its antigen is unidentified.

General study results and limits: An analysis done earlier found most TCR beta V segments productive about 87% or about 30% of the time. It was reportedly the case that the classifier diagnosed cytomegalovirus status with high specificity and sensitivity. In a later analysis, an Asian-associated ancestry cluster reportedly showed fewer N-insertions than the 666-donor mean.

CDR3 size: 11 residues. Germline V gene lookup returns CDR1 SNHLY and CDR2 FYNNEI. V was shortened by 6 bases and J by 7 bases, with 7 bases between the two germline ends. 60 Vbeta and 13 Jbeta primers were used in PCR. The repertoire was sequenced with immunoSEQ multiplex PCR; TCRdb's copy has only in-frame clones and lacks some. The top ten clones hold 3.5% to 4.5% of a sample with 95,000 to 150,000 clones, less than 80% of them seen once. The source is a man aged 40-50 years in good health and CMV-seropositive. The chain recombines TRBV2 with TRBJ1-5; D remains unclear. Sequenced sample: PBMCs. The CDR3 sequence: CASRAGQPQHF. The CDR3 region has the DNA TGTGCCAGCAGAGCAGGCCAGCCCCAGCATTTT.